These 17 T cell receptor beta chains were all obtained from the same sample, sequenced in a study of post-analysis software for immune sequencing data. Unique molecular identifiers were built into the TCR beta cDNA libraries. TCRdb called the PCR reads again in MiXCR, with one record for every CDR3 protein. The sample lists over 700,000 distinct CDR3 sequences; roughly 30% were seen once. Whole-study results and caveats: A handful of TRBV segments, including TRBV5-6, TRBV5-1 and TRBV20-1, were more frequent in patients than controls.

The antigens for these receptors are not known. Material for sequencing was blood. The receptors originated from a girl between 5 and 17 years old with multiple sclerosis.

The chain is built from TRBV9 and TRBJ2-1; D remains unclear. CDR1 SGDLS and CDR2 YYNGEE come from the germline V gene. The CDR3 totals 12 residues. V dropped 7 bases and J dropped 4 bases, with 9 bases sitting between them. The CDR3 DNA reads TGTGCCAGCGATCTCGAGTACAATGAGCAGTTCTTC. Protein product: CASDLEYNEQFF.

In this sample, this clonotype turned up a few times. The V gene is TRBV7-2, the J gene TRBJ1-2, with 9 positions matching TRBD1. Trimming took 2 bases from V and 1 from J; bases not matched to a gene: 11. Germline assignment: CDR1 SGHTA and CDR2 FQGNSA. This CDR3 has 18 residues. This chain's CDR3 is CASSLSEQGARFNYGYTF. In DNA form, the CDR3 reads TGTGCCAGCAGCTTATCCGAACAGGGGGCCCGCTTTAACTATGGCTACACCTTC.

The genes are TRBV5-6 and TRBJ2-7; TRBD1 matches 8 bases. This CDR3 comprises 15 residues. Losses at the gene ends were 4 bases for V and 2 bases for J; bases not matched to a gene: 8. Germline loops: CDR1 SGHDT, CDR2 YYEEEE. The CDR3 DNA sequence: TGTGCCAGCAGCCCCGACAGGGGTGATACCTACGAGCAGTACTTC. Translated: CASSPDRGDTYEQYF.

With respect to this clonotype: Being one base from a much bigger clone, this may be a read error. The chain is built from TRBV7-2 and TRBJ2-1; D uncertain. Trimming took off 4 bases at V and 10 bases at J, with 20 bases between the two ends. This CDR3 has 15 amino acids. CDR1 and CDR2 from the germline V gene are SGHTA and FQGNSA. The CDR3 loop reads CASSSGRQSSYEQFF. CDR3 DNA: TGTGCCAGCAGCTCCGGACGTCAAAGCTCCTACGAGCAGTTCTTC.

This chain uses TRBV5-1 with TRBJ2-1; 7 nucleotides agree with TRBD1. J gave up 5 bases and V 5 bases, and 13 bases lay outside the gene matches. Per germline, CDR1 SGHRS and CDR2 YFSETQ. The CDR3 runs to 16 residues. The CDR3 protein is CASRPSRGILNNEQFF. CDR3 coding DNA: TGCGCCAGCAGACCCAGCAGGGGGATACTTAACAATGAGCAGTTCTTC. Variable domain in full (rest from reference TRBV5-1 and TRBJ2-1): KAGVTQTPRYLIKTRGQQVTLSCSPISGHRSVSWYQQTPGQGLQFLFEYFSETQRNKGNFPGRFSGRQFSNSRSEMNVSTLELGDSALYLCASRPSRGILNNEQFFGPGTRLTVL.

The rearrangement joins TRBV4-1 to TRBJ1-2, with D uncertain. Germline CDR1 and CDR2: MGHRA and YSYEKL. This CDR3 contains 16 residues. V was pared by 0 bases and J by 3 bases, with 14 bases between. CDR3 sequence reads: CASSQDEARNYYGYTF. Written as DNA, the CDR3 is TGCGCCAGCAGCCAAGATGAGGCCCGTAATTACTATGGCTACACCTTC.

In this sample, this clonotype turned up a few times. The chain's CDR3 is CASSQETGWSYEQYF. CDR3 coding DNA: TGCGCCAGCAGCCAAGAGACAGGGTGGTCCTACGAGCAGTACTTC. This sequence joins TRBV4-3 and TRBJ2-7; 7 nucleotides line up with TRBD1. From germline, CDR1 is LGHNA and CDR2 YSLEER. The V segment lost 0 bases and the J segment 1 base; nucleotides outside the gene matches: 3. This CDR3 is 15 amino acids long.

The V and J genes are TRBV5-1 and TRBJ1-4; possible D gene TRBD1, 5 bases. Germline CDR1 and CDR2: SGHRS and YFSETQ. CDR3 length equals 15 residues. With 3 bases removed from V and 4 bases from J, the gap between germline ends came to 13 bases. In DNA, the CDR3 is TGCGCCAGCAGCTCCGGGGACGGCCTTAATGAAAAACTGTTTTTT. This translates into CASSSGDGLNEKLFF.

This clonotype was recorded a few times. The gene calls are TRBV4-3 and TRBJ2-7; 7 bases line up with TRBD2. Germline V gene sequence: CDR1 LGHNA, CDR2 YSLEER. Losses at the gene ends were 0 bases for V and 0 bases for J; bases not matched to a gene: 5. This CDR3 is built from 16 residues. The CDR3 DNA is TGCGCCAGCAGCCAAGATCTCGGGGGGAGCTCCTACGAGCAGTACTTC. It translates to CASSQDLGGSSYEQYF.

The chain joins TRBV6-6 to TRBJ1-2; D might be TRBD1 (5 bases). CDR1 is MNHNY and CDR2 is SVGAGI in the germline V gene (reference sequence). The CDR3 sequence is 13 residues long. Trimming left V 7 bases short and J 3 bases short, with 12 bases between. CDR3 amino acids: CASNRGGDYGYTF. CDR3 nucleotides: TGTGCCAGCAATCGCGGGGGGGACTATGGCTACACCTTC.

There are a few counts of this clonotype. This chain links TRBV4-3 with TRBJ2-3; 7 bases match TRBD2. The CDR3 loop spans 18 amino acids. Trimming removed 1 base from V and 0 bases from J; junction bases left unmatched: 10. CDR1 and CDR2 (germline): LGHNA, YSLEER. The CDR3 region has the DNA TGCGCCAGCAGCCAAGGACCTGCGGGGGATTCTAGCACAGATACGCAGTATTTT. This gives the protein CASSQGPAGDSSTDTQYF.

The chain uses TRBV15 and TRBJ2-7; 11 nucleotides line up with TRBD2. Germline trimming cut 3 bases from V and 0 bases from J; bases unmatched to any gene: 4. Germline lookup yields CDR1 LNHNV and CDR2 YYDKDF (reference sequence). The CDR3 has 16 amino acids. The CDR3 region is CATSRPSGRTSYEQYF. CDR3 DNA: TGTGCCACCAGCAGGCCTAGCGGGAGGACCTCCTACGAGCAGTACTTC.

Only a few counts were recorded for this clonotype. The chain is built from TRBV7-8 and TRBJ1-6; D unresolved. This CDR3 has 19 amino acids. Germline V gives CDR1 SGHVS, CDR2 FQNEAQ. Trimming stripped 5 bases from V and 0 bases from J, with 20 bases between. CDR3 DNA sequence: TGTGCCAGCAGCGGCCGGGAGCCAGTTACTAGCTCCTATAATTCACCCCTCCACTTT. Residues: CASSGREPVTSSYNSPLHF.

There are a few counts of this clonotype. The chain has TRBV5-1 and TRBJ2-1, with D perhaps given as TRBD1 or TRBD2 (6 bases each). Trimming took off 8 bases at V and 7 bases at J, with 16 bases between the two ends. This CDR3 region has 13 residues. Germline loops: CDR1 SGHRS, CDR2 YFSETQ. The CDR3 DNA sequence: TGCGCCAGTAGTAGGGGGGACGGAAATGAGCAGTTCTTC. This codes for CASSRGDGNEQFF.

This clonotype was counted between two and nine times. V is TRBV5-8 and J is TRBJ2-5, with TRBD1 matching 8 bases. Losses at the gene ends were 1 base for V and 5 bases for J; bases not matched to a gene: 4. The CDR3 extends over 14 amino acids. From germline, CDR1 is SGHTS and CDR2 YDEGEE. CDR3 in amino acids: CASSLSRGHETQYF. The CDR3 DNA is TGTGCCAGCAGCTTGAGCAGGGGGCACGAGACCCAGTACTTC.

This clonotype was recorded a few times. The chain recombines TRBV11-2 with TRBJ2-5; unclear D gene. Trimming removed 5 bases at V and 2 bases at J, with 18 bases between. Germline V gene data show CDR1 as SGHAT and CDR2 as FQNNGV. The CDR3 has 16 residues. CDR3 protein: CASSRTIALGQETQYF. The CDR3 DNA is TGTGCCAGCAGCCGGACGATCGCGTTGGGGCAAGAGACCCAGTACTTC. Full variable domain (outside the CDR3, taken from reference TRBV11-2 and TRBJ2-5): EAGVAQSPRYKIIEKRQSVAFWCNPISGHATLYWYQQILGQGPKLLIQFQNNGVVDDSQLPKDRFSAERLKGVDSTLKIQPAKLEDSAVYLCASSRTIALGQETQYFGPGTRLLVL.

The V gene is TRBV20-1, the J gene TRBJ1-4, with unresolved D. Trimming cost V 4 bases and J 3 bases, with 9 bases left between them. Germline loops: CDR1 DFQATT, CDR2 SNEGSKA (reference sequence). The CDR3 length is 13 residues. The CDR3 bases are TGCAGTGCTAAGGACGGACCTAATGAAAAACTGTTTTTT. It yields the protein CSAKDGPNEKLFF.